The text below deals with one T cell receptor beta chain. Its antigen remains unknown. The sample belongs to a study of CD8+ T cells in alopecia areata. Looking at the study overall: Treatment comprised oral tofacitinib, 5 to 10 mg twice daily, in treated patients. Overall study findings and caveats: Among the 100 top clones, expanded CD8+ clones, like scalp clonality, were significantly decreased by tofacitinib.

Treatment noted: oral pan-JAK inhibitor, 5-10 mg twice daily. RNA extraction and reverse transcription yielded cDNA as sequencing template. Only in-frame clones appear in the TCRdb table, and some are missing; sequencing was by immunoSEQ multiplex PCR. The data show under 350,000 clones, about three fifths seen once. The germline gives CDR1 SGHRS, CDR2 YFSETQ. Between the trimmed V and J ends, which lost 0 bases and 0 bases, there was a span of 10 bases. The CDR3 consists of 17 residues. The sequences come from CD4+ T cells sorted from blood, collected at week 24, from a patient treated with tofacitinib. This TCR was recovered from a human donor with alopecia areata. The chain joins TRBV5-1 to TRBJ1-6; a possible D gene is TRBD1 (5 bases). Here the CDR3 DNA reads TGCGCCAGCAGCTTGGAGACAGTCAGCTCCTATAATTCACCCCTCCACTTT. The encoded protein is CASSLETVSSYNSPLHF.